This T cell receptor (beta chain) stems from a study of T cell responses to AZD1222 COVID-19 vaccine. Using immunoSEQ multiplex PCR, the repertoire was profiled, and TCRdb retains in-frame clones only, with some absent. This table has approximately 100,000 clones, 92% appearing once. The CDR3 is 13 amino acids. V was clipped by 6 bases and J by 3 bases, with 9 bases between them. The germline CDR1 and CDR2 sequences are SNHLY and FYNNEI. The sequence derives from an adult in good health. Specimen: peripheral blood, collected on day 0 of AZD1222 vaccination. The V gene is TRBV2, the J gene TRBJ2-1, with TRBD2 as a possible D gene (6 bases). CDR3 sequence reads: CASSNSGYNEQFF. As DNA, the CDR3 is TGTGCCAGCAGCAATAGCGGCTACAATGAGCAGTTCTTC.